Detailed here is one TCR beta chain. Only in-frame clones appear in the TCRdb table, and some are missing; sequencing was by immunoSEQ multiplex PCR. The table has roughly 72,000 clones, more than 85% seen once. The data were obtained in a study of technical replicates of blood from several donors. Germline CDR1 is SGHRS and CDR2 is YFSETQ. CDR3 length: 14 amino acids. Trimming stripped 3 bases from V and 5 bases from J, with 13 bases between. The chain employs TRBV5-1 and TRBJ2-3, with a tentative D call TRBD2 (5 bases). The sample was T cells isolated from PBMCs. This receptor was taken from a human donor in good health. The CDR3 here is CASSWRAGGDTQYF. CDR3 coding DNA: TGCGCCAGCAGCTGGCGGGCAGGAGGAGATACGCAGTATTTT.